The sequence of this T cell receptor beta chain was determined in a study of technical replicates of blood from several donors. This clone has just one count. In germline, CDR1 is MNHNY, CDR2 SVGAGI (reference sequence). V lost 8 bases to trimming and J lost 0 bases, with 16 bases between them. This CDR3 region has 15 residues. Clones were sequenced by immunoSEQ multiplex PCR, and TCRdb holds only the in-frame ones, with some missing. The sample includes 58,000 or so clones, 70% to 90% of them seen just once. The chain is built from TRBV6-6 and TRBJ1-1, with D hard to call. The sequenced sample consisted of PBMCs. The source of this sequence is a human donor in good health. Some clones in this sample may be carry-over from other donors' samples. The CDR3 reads CASYRSREMNTEAFF. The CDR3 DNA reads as TGTGCCAGCTACCGCTCTCGGGAAATGAACACTGAAGCTTTCTTT.